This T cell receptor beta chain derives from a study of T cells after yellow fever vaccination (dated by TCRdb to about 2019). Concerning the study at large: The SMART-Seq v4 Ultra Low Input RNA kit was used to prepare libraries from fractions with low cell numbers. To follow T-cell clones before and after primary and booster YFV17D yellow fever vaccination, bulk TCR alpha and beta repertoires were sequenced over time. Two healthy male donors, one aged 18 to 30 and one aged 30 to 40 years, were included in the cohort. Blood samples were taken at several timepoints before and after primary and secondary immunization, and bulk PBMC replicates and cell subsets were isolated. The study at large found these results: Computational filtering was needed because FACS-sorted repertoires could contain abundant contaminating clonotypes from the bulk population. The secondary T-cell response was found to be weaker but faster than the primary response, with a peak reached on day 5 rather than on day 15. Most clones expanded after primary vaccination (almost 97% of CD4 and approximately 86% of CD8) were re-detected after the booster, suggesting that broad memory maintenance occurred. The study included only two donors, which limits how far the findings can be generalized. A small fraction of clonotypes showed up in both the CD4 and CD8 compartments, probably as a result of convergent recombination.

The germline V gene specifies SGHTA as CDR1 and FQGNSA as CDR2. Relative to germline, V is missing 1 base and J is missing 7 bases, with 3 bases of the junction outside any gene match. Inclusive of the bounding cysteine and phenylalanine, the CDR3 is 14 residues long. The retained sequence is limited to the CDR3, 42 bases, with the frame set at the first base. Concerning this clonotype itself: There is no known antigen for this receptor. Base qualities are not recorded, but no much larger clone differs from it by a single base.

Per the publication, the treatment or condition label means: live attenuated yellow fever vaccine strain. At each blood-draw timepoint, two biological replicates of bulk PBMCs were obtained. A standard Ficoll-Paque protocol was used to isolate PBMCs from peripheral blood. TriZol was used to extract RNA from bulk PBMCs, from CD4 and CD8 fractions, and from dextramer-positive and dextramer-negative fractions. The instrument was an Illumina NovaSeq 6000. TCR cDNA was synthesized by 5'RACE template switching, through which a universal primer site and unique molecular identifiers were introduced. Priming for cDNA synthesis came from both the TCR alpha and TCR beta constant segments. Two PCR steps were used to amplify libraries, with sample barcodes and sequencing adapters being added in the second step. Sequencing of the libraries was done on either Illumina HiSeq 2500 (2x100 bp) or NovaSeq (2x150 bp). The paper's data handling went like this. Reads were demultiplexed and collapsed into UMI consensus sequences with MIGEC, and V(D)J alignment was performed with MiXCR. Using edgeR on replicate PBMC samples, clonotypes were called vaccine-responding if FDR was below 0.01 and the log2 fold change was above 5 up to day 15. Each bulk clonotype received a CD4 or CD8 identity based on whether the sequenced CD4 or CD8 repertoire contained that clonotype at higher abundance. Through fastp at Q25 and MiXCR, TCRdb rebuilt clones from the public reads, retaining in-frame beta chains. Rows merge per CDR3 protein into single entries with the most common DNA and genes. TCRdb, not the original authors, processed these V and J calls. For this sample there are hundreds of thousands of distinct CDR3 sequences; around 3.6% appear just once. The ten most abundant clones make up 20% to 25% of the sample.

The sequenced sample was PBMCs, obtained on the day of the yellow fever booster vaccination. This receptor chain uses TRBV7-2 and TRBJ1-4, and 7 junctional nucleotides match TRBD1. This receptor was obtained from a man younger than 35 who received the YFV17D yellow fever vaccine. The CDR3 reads CASSLDRQGEKLFF. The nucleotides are TGTGCCAGCAGCTTAGATCGACAGGGTGAAAAACTGTTTTTT.